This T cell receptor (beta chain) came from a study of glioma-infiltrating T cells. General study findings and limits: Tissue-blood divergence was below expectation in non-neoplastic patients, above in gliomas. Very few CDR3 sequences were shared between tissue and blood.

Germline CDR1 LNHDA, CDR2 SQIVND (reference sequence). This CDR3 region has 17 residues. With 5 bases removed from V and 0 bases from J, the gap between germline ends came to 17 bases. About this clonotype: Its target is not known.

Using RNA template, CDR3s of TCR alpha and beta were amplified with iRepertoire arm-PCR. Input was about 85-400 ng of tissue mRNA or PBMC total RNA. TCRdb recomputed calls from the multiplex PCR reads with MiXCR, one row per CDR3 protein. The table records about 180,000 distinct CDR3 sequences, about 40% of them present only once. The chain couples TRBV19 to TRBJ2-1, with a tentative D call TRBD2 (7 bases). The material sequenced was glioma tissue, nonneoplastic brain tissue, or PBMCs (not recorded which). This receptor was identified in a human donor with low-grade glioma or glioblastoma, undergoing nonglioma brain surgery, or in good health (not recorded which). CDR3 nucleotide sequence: TGTGCCAGTAGTCTGGGTGGGGGCGGGAGCTCCTACAATGAGCAGTTCTTC. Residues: CASSLGGGGSSYNEQFF.